This T cell receptor beta chain is drawn from a study of blood T cell repertoires in COVID-19. Study summary: From T cells, B-cell-depleted T cells, or PBMCs came the material, which was cDNA or gDNA.

Measured with immunoSEQ multiplex PCR; TCRdb has only the in-frame clones, and not every one. Among approximately 150,000 clones listed, roughly 85% were seen once. Individuals drawn from under 30 US areas were about 18 to 95 years old. Cohort allocation depended upon clinical history that participants reported. Before being deemed recovered, Cohort 3 donors had two negative PCRs, clearance, or symptom resolution. The CDR3 totals 14 residues. The germline V gene has CDR1 MGHRA and CDR2 YSYEKL. V was clipped by 5 bases and J by 8 bases; unmatched bases: 4. The sample comprised PBMCs or T cells enriched from blood (not recorded which). This TCR was sampled from a man aged 55 to 70 who had recovered from COVID-19. The V call is TRBV4-1, the J call TRBJ1-6; TRBD1 aligns across 9 bases. The CDR3 coding sequence is TGCGCCAGCAGCTTCCGGGACAGGGATTCACCCCTCCACTTT. Its protein is CASSFRDRDSPLHF.